This T cell receptor (beta chain) was identified in a study of post-analysis software for immune sequencing data. Study as a whole: Included among the disease courses, which were recorded for the cohort, were relapsing-remitting, secondary progressive and progressive-relapsing multiple sclerosis.

For this clonotype: Its antigen is unknown.

Tagging with unique molecular identifiers was a feature of the TCR beta cDNA libraries. From roughly 1 to 10 million T cells, 400,000 to 500,000 cDNA molecules were obtained. TCRdb reprocessed the PCR reads with MiXCR, giving one entry per CDR3 protein. The profile shows roughly 540,000 distinct CDR3 sequences, about a third of them singletons. The CDR3 has 15 amino acids. The V end was cut by 5 bases, the J end by 8 bases, with 18 bases between. Per the germline V gene, CDR1 is SEHNR and CDR2 is FQNEAQ (reference sequence). Study-level findings and limits: In multiple sclerosis, normalized Chao1 diversity was significantly below that of controls. Clustering by F measure revealed strong co-clustering among samples prepared together in one batch. Four or five TRBV segments (TRBV5-6, TRBV5-1 and TRBV20-1 among them) occurred more frequently in patients than in controls.

Input material: blood. This TCR was sampled from a girl aged 2 to 17 with multiple sclerosis. The chain has TRBV7-9 and TRBJ1-4; no definite D call. CDR3 bases: TGTGCCAGCAGCCACATTATGGCGATCGGGGAAAAACTGTTTTTT. It codes for CASSHIMAIGEKLFF.